What follows describes a single TCR beta chain. The target of this receptor is not known. No much larger clone exists at a distance of one base, and base qualities are not known. Taken from cysteine to phenylalanine, the CDR3 has 15 residues. Just CDR3 DNA is preserved here, 45 bases in frame from base 1. V is trimmed back by 3 bases and J by 2 bases, and the junction contains 2 bases that no gene match accounts for. Looking up the germline V gene (reference sequence) yields CDR1 LNHDA and CDR2 SQIVND. These data belong to a study of blood T cell repertoires in COVID-19 (dated by TCRdb to about 2020). Broadly, across the study: Samples from collaborators originated in the United States, Italy and Spain and spanned both the acute and convalescent phases of COVID-19. The material from the prospective study consisted of cDNA or gDNA derived from T cells, B-cell-depleted T cells, or PBMCs. Subjects who had been exposed to COVID-19, were actively infected with it, or had recovered from it provided the deeply sampled blood TCRbeta repertoires that made up the dataset. The repertoires were released in a freely available public database intended as a resource for research on the immune response to SARS-CoV-2. The samples were drawn from the first 160 participants of the ongoing ImmuneRACE study and from roughly 1,300 subjects provided by 6 global collaborators. Sample metadata almost always included a de-identified subject ID, COVID-19 status, age in years and sex. Where available, HLA class I and class II types were obtained from metadata supplied by the sample provider rather than from assay-based typing.

What the study reported, not specific to this receptor: The quantity of clinical and demographic metadata differed by source and by participant and was supplied without curation.

Collaborating institutions collected whole blood in K2EDTA tubes following their own protocols. For TCRbeta analysis, collaborators shipped samples in one of three forms: frozen whole blood, isolated PBMCs, or DNA extracted from either of those sample types. The immunoSEQ Assay, a bias-controlled multiplex PCR, was used to amplify TCRbeta CDR3 regions from genomic DNA. The study's own analysis went as follows. The number of nucleated cells in each sample was estimated from the amplification of reference gene primers within the assay. Sequence reads were collapsed and filtered to measure the absolute abundance of every unique TCRbeta CDR3 rearrangement. Productive Simpson clonality was computed per sample as the square root of Simpson's diversity index over productive rearrangements. Held by TCRdb, this immuneACCESS table contains in-frame sequences only and omits some clones. Under half of the omission traces to an unresolved V gene where checked; the cause of the rest is unknown. V and J calls and clone size are given by that table; D and trimming were obtained from the DNA. The table for this sample lists about 15,000 clones; around 81% of them were counted only once. Approximately 9% of the sample goes to the ten largest clones.

This receptor was obtained from a human donor in a cohort sampled during active COVID-19. The chain is made from TRBV19 and TRBJ2-7, with TRBD2 matching 12 junction bases. Sequenced sample: peripheral blood. The CDR3 in this case is CASSIRLAGAYEQYF. Here is the DNA: TGTGCCAGTAGTATCAGACTAGCGGGGGCCTACGAGCAGTACTTC.